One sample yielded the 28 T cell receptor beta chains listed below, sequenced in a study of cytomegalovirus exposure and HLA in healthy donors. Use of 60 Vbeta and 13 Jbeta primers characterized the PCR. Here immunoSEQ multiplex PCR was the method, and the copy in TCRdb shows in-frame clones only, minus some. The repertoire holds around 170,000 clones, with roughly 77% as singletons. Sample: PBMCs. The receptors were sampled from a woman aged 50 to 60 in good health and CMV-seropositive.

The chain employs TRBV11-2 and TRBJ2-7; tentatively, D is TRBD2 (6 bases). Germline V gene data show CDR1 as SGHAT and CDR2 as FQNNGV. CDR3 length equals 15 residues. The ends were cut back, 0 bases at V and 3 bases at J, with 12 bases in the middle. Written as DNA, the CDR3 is TGTGCCAGCAGCTTAGAAAGGGGACTCTTCTACGAGCAGTACTTC. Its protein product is CASSLERGLFYEQYF.

CDR3 in DNA: TGTGCCACCAGCAGAGGGGGACAGGATTACACTGAAGCTTTCTTT. Translation: CATSRGGQDYTEAFF. The rearrangement joins TRBV15 to TRBJ1-1; 8 nucleotides agree with TRBD1. The germline V gene encodes CDR1 LNHNV and CDR2 YYDKDF (reference sequence). This CDR3 contains 15 residues. The J segment lost 3 bases and the V segment lost 1 base, leaving 4 bases of the junction unmatched. Combining the CDR3 with reference TRBV15 and TRBJ1-1 gives the whole variable domain DAMVIQNPRYQVTQFGKPVTLSCSQTLNHNVMYWYQQKSSQAPKLLFHYYDKDFNNEADTPDNFQSRRPNTSFCFLDIRSPGLGDTAMYLCATSRGGQDYTEAFFGQGTRLTVV.

In DNA, the CDR3 is TGTGCCAGCTCACAACGGGGGTCCGCCGGGGAGCTGTTTTTT. Protein sequence: CASSQRGSAGELFF. The V gene is TRBV18, the J gene TRBJ2-2, with a possible D match to TRBD2 (6 bases). V lost 4 bases and J 6 bases, leaving 12 bases between the germline ends. This CDR3 comprises 14 residues. Germline loops: CDR1 KGHSH, CDR2 LQKENI.

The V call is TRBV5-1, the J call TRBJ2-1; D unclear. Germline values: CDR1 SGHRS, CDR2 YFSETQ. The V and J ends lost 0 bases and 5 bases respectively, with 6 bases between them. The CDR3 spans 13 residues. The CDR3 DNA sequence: TGCGCCAGCAGCTTGGGTGACAACAATGAGCAGTTCTTC. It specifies CASSLGDNNEQFF.

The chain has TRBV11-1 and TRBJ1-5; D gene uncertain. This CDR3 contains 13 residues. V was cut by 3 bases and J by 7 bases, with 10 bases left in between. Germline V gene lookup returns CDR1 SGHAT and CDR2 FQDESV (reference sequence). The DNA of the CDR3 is TGTGCCAGCAGCTTTGGGCTCGGCCAGCCCCAGCATTTT. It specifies CASSFGLGQPQHF.

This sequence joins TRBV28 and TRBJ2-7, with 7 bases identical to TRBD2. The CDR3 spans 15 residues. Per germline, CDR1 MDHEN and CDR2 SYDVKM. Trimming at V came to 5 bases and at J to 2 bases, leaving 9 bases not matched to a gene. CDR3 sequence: CASSPGGREAYEQYF. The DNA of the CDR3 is TGTGCCAGCAGTCCCGGTGGGAGGGAGGCCTACGAGCAGTACTTC.

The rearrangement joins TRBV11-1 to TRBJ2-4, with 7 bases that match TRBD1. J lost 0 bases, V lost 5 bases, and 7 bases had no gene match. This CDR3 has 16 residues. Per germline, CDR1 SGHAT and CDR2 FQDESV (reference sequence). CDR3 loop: CASSAPGQLAKNIQYF. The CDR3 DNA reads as TGTGCCAGCAGCGCTCCGGGACAGCTAGCCAAAAACATTCAGTACTTC.

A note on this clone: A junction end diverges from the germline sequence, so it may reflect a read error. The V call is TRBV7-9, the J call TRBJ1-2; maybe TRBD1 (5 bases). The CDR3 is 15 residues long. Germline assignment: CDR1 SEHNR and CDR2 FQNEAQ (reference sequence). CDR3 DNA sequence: TGTTCCAGCAGCCCTCCCGGAGGGGAACTCTATGGCTACACCTTC. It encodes CSSSPPGGELYGYTF.

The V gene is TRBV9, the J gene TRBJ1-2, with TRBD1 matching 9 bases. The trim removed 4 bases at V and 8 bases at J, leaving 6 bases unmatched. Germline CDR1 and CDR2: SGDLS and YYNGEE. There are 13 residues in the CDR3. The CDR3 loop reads CASSFGTGSGYTF. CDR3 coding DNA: TGTGCCAGCAGCTTTGGGACAGGGAGCGGCTACACCTTC. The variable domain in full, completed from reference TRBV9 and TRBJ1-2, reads DSGVTQTPKHLITATGQRVTLRCSPRSGDLSVYWYQQSLDQGLQFLIQYYNGEERAKGNILERFSAQQFPDLHSELNLSSLELGDSALYFCASSFGTGSGYTFGSGTRLTVV.

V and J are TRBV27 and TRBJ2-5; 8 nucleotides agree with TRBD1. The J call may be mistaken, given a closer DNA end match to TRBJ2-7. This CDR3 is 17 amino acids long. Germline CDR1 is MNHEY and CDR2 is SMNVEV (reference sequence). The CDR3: CASRDPIGQGIGYEQYF. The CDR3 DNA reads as TGTGCCAGCAGGGACCCTATTGGACAGGGTATCGGCTACGAGCAGTACTTC.

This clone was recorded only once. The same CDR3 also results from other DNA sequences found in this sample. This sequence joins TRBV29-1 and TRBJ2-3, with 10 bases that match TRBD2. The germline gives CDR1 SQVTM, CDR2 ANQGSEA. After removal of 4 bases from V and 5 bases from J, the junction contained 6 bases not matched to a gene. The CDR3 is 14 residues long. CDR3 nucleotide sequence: TGCAGCGTTGCGAGCGGGGGGGCCCTAGATACGCAGTATTTT. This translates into CSVASGGALDTQYF.

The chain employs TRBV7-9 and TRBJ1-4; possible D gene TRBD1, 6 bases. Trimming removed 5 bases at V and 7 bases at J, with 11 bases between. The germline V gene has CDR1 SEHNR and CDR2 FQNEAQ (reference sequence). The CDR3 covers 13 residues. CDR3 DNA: TGTGCCAGCAGCCTCCGACAGGCTGAAAAACTGTTTTTT. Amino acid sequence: CASSLRQAEKLFF.

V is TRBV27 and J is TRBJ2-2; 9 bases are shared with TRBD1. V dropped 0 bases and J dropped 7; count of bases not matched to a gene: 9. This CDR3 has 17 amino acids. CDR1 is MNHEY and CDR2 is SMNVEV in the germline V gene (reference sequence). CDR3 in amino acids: CASSLSGDRELGGELFF. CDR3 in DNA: TGTGCCAGCAGTTTATCGGGGGACAGGGAGCTTGGCGGGGAGCTGTTTTTT.

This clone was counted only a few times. The CDR3 coding sequence is TGTGCCACCTCCGGACTAGCGGGAGCCAATGAGCAGTTCTTC. This gives the protein CATSGLAGANEQFF. This chain links TRBV28 with TRBJ2-1, with 13 bases lining up with TRBD2. V was clipped by 10 bases and J by 6 bases; unmatched bases: 6. CDR3 length equals 14 residues. Germline loops: CDR1 MDHEN, CDR2 SYDVKM. The whole variable domain, filled in from reference TRBV28 and TRBJ2-1, reads DVKVTQSSRYLVKRTGEKVFLECVQDMDHENMFWYRQDPGLGLRLIYFSYDVKMKEKGDIPEGYSVSREKKERFSLILESASTNQTSMYLCATSGLAGANEQFFGPGTRLTVL.

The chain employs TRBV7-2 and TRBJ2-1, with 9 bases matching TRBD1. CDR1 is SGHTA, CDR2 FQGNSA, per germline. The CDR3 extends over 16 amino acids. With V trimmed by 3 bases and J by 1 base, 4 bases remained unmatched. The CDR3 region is CASSFPTGGSYNEQFF. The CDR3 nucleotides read TGTGCCAGCAGCTTCCCGACAGGGGGATCCTACAATGAGCAGTTCTTC.

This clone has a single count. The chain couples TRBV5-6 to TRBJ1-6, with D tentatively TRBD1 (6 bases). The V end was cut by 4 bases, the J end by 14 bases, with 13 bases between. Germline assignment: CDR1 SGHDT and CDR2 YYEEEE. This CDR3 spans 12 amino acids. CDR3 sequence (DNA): TGTGCCAGCAGCCTGGAGGGGGGGGCCCTCCACTTT. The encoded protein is CASSLEGGALHF.

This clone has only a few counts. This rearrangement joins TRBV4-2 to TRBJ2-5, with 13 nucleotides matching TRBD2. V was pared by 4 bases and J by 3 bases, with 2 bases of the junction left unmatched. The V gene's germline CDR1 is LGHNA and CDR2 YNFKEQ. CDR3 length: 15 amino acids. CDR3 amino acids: CASSPGLAGEETQYF. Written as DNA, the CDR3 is TGTGCCAGCAGCCCCGGACTAGCGGGGGAAGAGACCCAGTACTTC.

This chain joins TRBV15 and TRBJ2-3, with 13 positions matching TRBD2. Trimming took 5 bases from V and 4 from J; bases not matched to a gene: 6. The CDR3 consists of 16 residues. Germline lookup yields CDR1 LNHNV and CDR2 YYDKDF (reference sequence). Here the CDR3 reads CATSGGGLAGPDTQYF. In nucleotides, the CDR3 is TGTGCCACCAGCGGAGGGGGACTAGCGGGACCAGATACGCAGTATTTT.

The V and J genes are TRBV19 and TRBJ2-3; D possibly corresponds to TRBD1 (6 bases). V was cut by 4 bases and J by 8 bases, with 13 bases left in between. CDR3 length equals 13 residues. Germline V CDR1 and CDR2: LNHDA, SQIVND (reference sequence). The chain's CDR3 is CASSTGASITQYF. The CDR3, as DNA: TGTGCCAGTAGTACAGGGGCTTCGATTACGCAGTATTTT.

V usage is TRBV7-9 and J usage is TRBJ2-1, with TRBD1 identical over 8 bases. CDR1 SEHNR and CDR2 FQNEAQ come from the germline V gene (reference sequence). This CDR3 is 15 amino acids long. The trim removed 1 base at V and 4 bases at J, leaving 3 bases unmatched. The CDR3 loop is CASSLGTGKYNEQFF. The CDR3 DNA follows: TGTGCCAGCAGCTTAGGGACAGGGAAATACAATGAGCAGTTCTTC.

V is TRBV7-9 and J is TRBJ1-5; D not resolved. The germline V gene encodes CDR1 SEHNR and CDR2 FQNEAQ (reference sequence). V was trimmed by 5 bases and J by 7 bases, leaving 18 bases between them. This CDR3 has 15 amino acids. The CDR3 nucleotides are TGTGCCAGCAGCGGACTCGGGGTCGGTCTCCAGCCCCAGCATTTT. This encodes CASSGLGVGLQPQHF.

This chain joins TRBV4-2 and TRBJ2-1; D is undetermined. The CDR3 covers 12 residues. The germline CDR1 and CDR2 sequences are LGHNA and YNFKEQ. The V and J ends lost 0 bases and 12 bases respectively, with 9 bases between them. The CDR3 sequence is CASSQDIQVQFF. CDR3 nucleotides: TGTGCCAGCAGCCAAGACATCCAGGTGCAGTTCTTC.

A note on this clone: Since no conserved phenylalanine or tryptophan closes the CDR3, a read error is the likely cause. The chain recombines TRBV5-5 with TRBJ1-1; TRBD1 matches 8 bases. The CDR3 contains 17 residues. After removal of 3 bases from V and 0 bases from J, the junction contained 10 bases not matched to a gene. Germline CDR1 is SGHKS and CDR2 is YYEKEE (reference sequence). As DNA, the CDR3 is TGTGCCAGCAGCTATAGGACAGGGTCTTCTATGAACACTGAAGCTTTCCTT. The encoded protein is CASSYRTGSSMNTEAFL.

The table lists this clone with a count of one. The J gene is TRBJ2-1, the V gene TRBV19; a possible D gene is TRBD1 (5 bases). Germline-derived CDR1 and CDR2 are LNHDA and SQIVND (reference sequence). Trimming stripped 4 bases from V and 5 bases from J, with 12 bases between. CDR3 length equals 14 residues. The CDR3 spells CASSTRLGDNEQFF. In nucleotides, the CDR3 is TGTGCCAGTAGTACCCGCCTAGGGGACAATGAGCAGTTCTTC.

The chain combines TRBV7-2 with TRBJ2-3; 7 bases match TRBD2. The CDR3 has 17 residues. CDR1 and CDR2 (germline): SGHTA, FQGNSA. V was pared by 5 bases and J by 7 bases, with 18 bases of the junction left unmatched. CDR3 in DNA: TGTGCCAGCAGCCGTGGGGAGGGCAGAGCAGCCATATATACGCAGTATTTT. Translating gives CASSRGEGRAAIYTQYF. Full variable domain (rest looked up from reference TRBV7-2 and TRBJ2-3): GAGVSQSPSNKVTEKGKDVELRCDPISGHTALYWYRQSLGQGLEFLIYFQGNSAPDKSGLPSDRFSAERTGGSVSTLTIQRTQQEDSAVYLCASSRGEGRAAIYTQYFGPGTRLTVL.

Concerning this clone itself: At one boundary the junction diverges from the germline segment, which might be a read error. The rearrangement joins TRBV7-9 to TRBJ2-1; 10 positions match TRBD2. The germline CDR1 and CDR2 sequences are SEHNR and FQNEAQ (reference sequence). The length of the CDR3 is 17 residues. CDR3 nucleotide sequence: TGTTCCAGCAGCTTACCACTCGGACTAGCGGACATCAATGAGCAGTTCTTC. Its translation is CSSSLPLGLADINEQFF.

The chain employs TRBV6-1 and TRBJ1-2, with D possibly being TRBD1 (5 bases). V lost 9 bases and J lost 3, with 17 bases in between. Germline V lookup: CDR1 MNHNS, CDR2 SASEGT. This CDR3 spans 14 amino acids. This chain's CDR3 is CASTSVKGDYGYTF. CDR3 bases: TGTGCCAGTACTTCAGTCAAAGGGGACTATGGCTACACCTTC.

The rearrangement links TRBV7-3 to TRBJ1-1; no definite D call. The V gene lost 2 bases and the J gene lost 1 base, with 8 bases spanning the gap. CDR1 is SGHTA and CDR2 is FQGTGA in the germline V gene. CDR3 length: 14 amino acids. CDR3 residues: CASSLGTENTEAFF. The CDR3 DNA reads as TGTGCCAGCAGCTTAGGCACAGAGAACACTGAAGCTTTCTTT.